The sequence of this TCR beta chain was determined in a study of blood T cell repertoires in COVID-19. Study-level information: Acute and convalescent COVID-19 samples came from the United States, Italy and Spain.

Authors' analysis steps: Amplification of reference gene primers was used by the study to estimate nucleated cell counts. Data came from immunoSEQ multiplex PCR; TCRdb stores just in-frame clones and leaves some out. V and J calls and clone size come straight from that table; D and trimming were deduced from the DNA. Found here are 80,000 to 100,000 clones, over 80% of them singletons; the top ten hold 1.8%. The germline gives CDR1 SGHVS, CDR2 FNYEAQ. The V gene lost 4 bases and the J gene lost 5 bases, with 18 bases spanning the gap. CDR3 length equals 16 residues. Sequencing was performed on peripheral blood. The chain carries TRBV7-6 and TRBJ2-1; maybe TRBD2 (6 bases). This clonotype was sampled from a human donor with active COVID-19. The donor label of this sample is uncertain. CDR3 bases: TGTGCCAGCAGCTCTCTGGGGACTGGGTACCACAATGAGCAGTTCTTC. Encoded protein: CASSSLGTGYHNEQFF.